The subject of this entry is one T cell receptor beta chain. The antigen remains unidentified. The data are from a study of cytomegalovirus exposure and HLA in healthy donors. Study findings and constraints: Researchers reported in a later analysis that a missense DCLRE1C variant was tied to TCR beta V- and J-gene trimming.

Amplification used 60 Vbeta primers and 13 Jbeta primers. TCRdb's copy holds only in-frame clones and misses some; the assay was immunoSEQ multiplex PCR. This sample has fewer than 150,000 clones, with approximately 61% found just once. CDR3 length: 15 residues. CDR1 SGDLS and CDR2 YYNGEE come from the germline V gene. V was clipped by 6 bases and J by 0 bases; unmatched bases: 5. This chain links TRBV9 with TRBJ2-1; 8 positions match TRBD2. The sequence came from a human donor in good health. Sequencing input: PBMCs. The CDR3 sequence: CASTPGGSSYNEQFF. The CDR3 nucleotides are TGTGCCAGCACCCCGGGGGGGAGCTCCTACAATGAGCAGTTCTTC.